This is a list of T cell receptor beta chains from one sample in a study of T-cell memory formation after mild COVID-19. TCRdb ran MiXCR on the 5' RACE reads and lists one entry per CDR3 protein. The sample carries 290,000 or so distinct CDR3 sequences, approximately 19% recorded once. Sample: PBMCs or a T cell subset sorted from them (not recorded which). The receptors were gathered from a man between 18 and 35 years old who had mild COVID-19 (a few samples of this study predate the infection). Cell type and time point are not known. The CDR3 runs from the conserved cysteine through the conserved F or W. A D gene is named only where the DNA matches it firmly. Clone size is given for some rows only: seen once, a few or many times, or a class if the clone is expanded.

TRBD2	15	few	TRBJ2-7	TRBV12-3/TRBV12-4	TGTGCCAGCAGTACCGGGACTAGCGCCTCCTACGAGCAGTACTTC	CASSTGTSASYEQYF
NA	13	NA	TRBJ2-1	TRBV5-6	TGTGCCAGCAGCTTGTCTGGGGGGCCCGAGCAGTTCTTC	CASSLSGGPEQFF
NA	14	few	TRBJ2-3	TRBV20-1	TGCAGTGCTATTCTGCGGGGACCCCCCGATACGCAGTATTTT	CSAILRGPPDTQYF
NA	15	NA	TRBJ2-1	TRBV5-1	TGCGCCAGCAGCGCCGCGGGACACCCTTACAATGAGCAGTTCTTC	CASSAAGHPYNEQFF
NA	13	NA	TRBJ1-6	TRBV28	TGTGCCAGCAGTTACCAGCTAAGGCAACCCCTCCACTTT	CASSYQLRQPLHF
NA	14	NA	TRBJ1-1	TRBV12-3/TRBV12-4	TGTGCCAGCACCGACAGGATGATGAACACTGAAGCTTTCTTT	CASTDRMMNTEAFF
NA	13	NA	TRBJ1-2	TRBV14	TGTGCCAGCAGCCCGACAGTTAACTATGGCTACACCTTC	CASSPTVNYGYTF
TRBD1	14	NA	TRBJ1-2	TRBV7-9	TGTGCCAGCAGCCCGACCGGGACAGTCTATGGCTACACCTTC	CASSPTGTVYGYTF
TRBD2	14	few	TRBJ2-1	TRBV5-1	TGCGCCAGCACCAGCGGGGTTTCTTACAATGAGCAGTTCTTC	CASTSGVSYNEQFF
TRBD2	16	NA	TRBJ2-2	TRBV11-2	TGTGCCAGCAGCGCCTTAGCGGGGGGGCCTTTCGGGGAGCTGTTTTTT	CASSALAGGPFGELFF
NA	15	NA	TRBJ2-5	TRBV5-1	TGCGCCAGCAGCTTGGCGGGACATCTTCAAGAGACCCAGTACTTC	CASSLAGHLQETQYF
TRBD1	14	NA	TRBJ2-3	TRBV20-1	TGCAGTGCTAGAGATCTGGGACAGGGCAATACGCAGTATTTT	CSARDLGQGNTQYF
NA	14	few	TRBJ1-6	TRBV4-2	TGTGCCAGCAGCCAAGAAGAGGGGAATTCACCCCTCCACTTT	CASSQEEGNSPLHF
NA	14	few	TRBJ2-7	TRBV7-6	TGTGCCAGCAGCCGGACTATAGAGTCGTCGTGGCAGTACTTC	CASSRTIESSWQYF
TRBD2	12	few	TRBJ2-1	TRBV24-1	TGTGCCACCAGTGATCGCGGGACTACCCAGTTCTTC	CATSDRGTTQFF
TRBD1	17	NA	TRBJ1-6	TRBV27	TGTGCCAGCAGCCAACTCATTGGGACAGGGGATAATTCACCCCTCCACTTT	CASSQLIGTGDNSPLHF
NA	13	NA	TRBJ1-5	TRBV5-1	TGCGCCAGCAGCGGGGGGGGCGGTCAGCCCCAGCATTTT	CASSGGGGQPQHF
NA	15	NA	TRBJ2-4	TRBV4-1	TGCGCCAGCAGCCGCCTCGCGGGGGCGATGGACATTCAGTACTTC	CASSRLAGAMDIQYF
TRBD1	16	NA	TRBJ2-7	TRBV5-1	TGCGCCAGCAGCTGGCTGACAGGGGCTAGCTCCTACGAGCAGTACTTC	CASSWLTGASSYEQYF
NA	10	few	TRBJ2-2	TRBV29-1	TGCAGCGTTTTCGCCGGGGAGCTGTTTTTT	CSVFAGELFF
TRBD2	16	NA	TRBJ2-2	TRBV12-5	TGTGCTAGTGGTTTGGTCCGGAGCGGGAGCACCGGGGAGCTGTTTTTT	CASGLVRSGSTGELFF
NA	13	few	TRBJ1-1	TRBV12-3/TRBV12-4	TGTGCCAGCAGTATAAACTTGGGCACTGAAGCTTTCTTT	CASSINLGTEAFF
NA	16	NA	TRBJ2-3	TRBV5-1	TGCGCCAGCAGCCCGCCCGGACGGGGAGGCACAGATACGCAGTATTTT	CASSPPGRGGTDTQYF
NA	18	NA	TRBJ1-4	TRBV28	TGTGCCAGCAGCCCATTTGGCACAGGGCGGGGACGTGGGGAAAAACTGTTTTTT	CASSPFGTGRGRGEKLFF
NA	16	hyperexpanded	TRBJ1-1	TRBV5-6	TGTGCCAGCAGCTTGGAAGGGTACGGGACGCCGGCTGAAGCTTTCTTT	CASSLEGYGTPAEAFF
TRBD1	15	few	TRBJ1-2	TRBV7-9	TGTGCCAGCAGCTCCTCTACCGGGACAGGGCATGGCTACACCTTC	CASSSSTGTGHGYTF